This entry describes one TCR beta chain. The data were obtained in a study of blood T cell repertoires in COVID-19. Study context: The samples span acute and convalescent COVID-19 from the United States, Italy and Spain.

In the original analysis: How many nucleated cells were present was estimated from reference gene primer amplification. This table comes from immunoSEQ multiplex PCR, and its TCRdb copy is limited to in-frame clones, with some not included. D and trimming were read from the DNA, whereas the V and J calls and clone size are those reported in that table. The data contain about 71,000 clones, 70% to 90% of them singletons. The source is a young man with acute or convalescent COVID-19. Sequencing was performed on peripheral blood.

The CDR3 DNA reads TGTGCCAGCAGTTCCTACTCGACAGGGGGCTGGGGCTACACCTTC. Protein sequence: CASSSYSTGGWGYTF. This chain uses TRBV27 with TRBJ1-2; 10 nucleotides align to TRBD1. After removal of 4 bases from V and 8 bases from J, the junction contained 10 bases not matched to a gene. The V gene's germline CDR1 is MNHEY and CDR2 SMNVEV (reference sequence). This CDR3 has 15 residues.